This note documents a single T cell receptor beta chain sequence. The antigen is undetermined. TCRdb keeps only in-frame clones here, not all; method: immunoSEQ multiplex PCR. The sample records 44,000 or so clones, 75% to 85% being singletons. This specimen belongs to a study of OX40 agonist ivuxolimab in advanced cancers. General study findings and limits: Clonal expansion was seen in CD4+ and CD8+ blood T cells by week 6 at 0.1 to 3.0 mg/kg.

The CDR3 totals 11 residues. Deletions cut 6 bases from V and 5 bases from J, with 10 bases between. Germline loops: CDR1 DFQATT, CDR2 SNEGSKA (reference sequence). The source of this sequence is an adult with an advanced solid tumor such as melanoma, head and neck, liver or kidney cancer. This chain uses TRBV20-1 with TRBJ2-5; the D gene is possibly TRBD1 (6 bases). Sample: CD4+ or CD8+ T cells sorted from blood, taken in a trial of the OX40 agonist ivuxolimab. The CDR3 protein is CSAPQGETQYF. The CDR3 DNA reads as TGCAGTGCCCCCCAGGGGGAGACCCAGTACTTC.